The 4 T cell receptor beta chains listed next were all sequenced from one sample in a study of identical twins. One entry per CDR3 protein results from TCRdb running MiXCR on the 5' RACE reads. The sample carries around 490,000 distinct CDR3 sequences, 13% to 15% recorded once. The same data also contributed to another study, on yellow fever vaccine responses in identical twins.

Material for sequencing was CD4+ T cells sorted from blood. These receptors all come from a woman between 18 and 29 years old in good health.

This clonotype was observed a handful of times. The J gene is TRBJ2-7, the V gene TRBV6-1, with 9 bases that match TRBD1. Trimming removed 7 bases from V and 4 bases from J; junction bases left unmatched: 8. The CDR3 has 14 amino acids. Germline values: CDR1 MNHNS, CDR2 SASEGT. The chain's CDR3 is CASNRQGETYEQYF. Written as DNA, the CDR3 is TGTGCCAGCAATCGACAGGGGGAGACTTACGAGCAGTACTTC.

This clonotype has just a few counts. The chain recombines TRBV12-3 or TRBV12-4 with TRBJ1-1; the match to TRBD1 covers 7 bases. The V gene end was trimmed by 3 bases and the J gene end by 7 bases; junction bases not matched to a gene: 5. CDR3 length: 13 amino acids. The CDR3 DNA reads TGTGCCAGCAGTTTTGAGGGGGCGGGTGAAGCTTTCTTT. Its protein product is CASSFEGAGEAFF.

The chain joins TRBV20-1 to TRBJ1-2; D ambiguous. This CDR3 region has 10 residues. Germline V CDR1 and CDR2: DFQATT, SNEGSKA (reference sequence). Trimming cost V 3 bases and J 6 bases, with 5 bases left between them. This CDR3 is CSASADGYTF. The CDR3 nucleotides are TGCAGTGCTAGCGCGGATGGCTACACCTTC.

The J gene is TRBJ2-6, the V gene TRBV5-1; a weak D match, TRBD1 (5 bases). Between the trimmed V and J ends, which lost 1 base and 1 base, there was a span of 12 bases. This CDR3 contains 17 residues. CDR1 is SGHRS, CDR2 YFSETQ, per germline. The CDR3, as DNA: TGCGCCAGCAGCTTGATCCAGGGCGGTTCTGGGGCCAACGTCCTGACTTTC. This codes for CASSLIQGGSGANVLTF.